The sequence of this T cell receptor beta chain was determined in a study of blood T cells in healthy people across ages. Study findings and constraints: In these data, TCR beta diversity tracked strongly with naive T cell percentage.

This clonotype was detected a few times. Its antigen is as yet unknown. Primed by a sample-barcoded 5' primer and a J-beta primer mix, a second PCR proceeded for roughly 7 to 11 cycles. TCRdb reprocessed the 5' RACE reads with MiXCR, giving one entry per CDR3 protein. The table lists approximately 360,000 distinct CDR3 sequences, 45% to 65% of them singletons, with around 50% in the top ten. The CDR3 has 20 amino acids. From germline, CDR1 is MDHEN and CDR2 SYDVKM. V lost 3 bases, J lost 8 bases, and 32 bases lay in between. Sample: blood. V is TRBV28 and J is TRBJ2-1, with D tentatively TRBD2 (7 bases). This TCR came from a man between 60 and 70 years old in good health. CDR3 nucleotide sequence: TGTGCCAGCAGTTTCCCACCTCGCTTGACAGCCAACAGAGGGGGGGATGAGCAGTTCTTC. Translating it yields CASSFPPRLTANRGGDEQFF.